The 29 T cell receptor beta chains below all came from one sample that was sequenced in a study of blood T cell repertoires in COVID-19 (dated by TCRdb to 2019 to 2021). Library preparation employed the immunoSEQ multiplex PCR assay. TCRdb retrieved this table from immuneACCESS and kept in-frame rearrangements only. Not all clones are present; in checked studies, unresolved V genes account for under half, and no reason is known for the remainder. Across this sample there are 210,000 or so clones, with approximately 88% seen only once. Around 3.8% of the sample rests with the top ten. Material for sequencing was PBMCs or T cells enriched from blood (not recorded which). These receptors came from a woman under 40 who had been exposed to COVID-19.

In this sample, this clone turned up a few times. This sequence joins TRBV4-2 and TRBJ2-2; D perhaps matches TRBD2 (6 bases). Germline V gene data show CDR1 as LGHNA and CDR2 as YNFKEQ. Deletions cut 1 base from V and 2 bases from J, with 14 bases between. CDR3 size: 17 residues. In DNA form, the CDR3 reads TGTGCCAGCAGCCAAGCCCGCGGGGACTTAAACACCGGGGAGCTGTTTTTT. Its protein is CASSQARGDLNTGELFF.

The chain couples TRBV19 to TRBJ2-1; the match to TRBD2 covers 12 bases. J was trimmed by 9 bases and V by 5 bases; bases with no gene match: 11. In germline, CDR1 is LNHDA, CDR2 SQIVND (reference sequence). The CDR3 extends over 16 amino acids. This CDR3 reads CASSVTGTSGPSEQFF. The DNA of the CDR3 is TGTGCCAGTAGTGTCACCGGGACTAGCGGGCCAAGTGAGCAGTTCTTC. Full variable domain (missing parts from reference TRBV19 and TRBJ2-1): DGGITQSPKYLFRKEGQNVTLSCEQNLNHDAMYWYRQDPGQGLRLIYYSQIVNDFQKGDIAEGYSVSREKKESFPLTVTSAQKNPTAFYLCASSVTGTSGPSEQFFGPGTRLTVL.

CDR3 coding DNA: TGCAGTGCTAGTCTTGGCAGGGCGAACACTGAAGCTTTCTTT. Protein: CSASLGRANTEAFF. The gene calls are TRBV20-1 and TRBJ1-1; D might be TRBD1 (5 bases). The germline V gene encodes CDR1 DFQATT and CDR2 SNEGSKA (reference sequence). The CDR3 covers 14 residues. V was cut by 3 bases and J by 1 base, with 12 bases left in between.

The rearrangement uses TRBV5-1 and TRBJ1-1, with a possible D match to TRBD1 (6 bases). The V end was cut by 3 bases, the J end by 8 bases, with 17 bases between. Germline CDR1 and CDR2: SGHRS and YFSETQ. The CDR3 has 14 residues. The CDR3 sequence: CASSSAIAGDEAFF. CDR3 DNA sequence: TGCGCCAGCAGCTCAGCCATTGCAGGGGACGAAGCTTTCTTT.

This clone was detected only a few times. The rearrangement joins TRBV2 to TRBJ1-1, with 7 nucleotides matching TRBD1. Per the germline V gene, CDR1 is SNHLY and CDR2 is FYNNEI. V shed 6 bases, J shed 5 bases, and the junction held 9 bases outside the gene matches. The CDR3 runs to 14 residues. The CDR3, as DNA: TGTGCCAGCAGGTATGACAGGGTCGGTACTGAAGCTTTCTTT. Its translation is CASRYDRVGTEAFF.

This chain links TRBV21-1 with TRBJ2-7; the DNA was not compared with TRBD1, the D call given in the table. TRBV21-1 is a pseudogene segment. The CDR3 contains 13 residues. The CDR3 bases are TGTGCCGCACGGGACAGGGAGATCAGAGCGCAGTACTTC. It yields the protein CAARDREIRAQYF.

As DNA, the CDR3 is TGTGCCAGCAGCTTAGTACGGGGGTTCACTGGAAACACCATATATTTT. Protein sequence: CASSLVRGFTGNTIYF. The V gene is TRBV7-2, the J gene TRBJ1-3; tentative D call: TRBD1 (5 bases). Per the germline V gene, CDR1 is SGHTA and CDR2 is FQGNSA. This CDR3 has 16 amino acids. The V gene lost 1 base and the J gene lost 2 bases, with 12 bases spanning the gap.

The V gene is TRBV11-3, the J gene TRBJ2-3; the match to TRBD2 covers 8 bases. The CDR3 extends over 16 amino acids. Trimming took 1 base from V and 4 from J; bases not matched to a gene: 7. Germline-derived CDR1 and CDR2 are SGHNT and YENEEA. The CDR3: CASSLGVAGMADTQYF. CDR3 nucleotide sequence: TGTGCCAGCAGCTTAGGCGTAGCGGGAATGGCAGATACGCAGTATTTT. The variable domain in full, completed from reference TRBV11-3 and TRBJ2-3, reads EAGVVQSPRYKIIEKKQPVAFWCNPISGHNTLYWYLQNLGQGPELLIRYENEEAVDDSQLPKDRFSAERLKGVDSTLKIQPAELGDSAVYLCASSLGVAGMADTQYFGPGTRLTVL.

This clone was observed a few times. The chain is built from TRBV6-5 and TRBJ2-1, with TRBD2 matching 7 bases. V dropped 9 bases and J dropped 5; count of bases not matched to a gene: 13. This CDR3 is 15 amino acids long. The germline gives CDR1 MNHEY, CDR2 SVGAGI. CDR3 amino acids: CASQLAKGVHNEQFF. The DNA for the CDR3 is TGTGCCAGTCAACTAGCGAAGGGCGTCCACAATGAGCAGTTCTTC.

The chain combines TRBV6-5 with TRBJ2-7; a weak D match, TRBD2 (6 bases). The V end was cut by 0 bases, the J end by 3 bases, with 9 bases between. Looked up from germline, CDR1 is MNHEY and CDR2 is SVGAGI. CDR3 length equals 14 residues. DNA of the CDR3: TGTGCCAGCAGTTACTCAGGAGGGGTCTACGAGCAGTACTTC. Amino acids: CASSYSGGVYEQYF.

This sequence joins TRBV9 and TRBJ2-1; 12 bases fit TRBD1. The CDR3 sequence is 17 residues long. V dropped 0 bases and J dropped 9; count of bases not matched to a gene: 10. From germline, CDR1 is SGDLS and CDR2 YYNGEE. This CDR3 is CASSVDFHRDRGREQFF. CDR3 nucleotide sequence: TGTGCCAGCAGCGTAGACTTCCACCGGGACAGGGGGCGTGAGCAGTTCTTC.

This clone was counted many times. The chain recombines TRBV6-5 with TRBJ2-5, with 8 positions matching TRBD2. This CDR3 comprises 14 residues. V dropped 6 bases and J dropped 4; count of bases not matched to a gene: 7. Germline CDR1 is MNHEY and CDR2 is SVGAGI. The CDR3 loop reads CASSGGDLGETQYF. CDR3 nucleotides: TGTGCCAGCAGCGGGGGGGACCTTGGAGAGACCCAGTACTTC.

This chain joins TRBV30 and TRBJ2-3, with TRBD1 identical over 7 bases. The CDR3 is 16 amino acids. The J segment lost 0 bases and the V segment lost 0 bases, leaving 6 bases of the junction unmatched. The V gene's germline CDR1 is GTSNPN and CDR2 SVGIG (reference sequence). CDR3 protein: CAWSVGGLGSTDTQYF. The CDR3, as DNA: TGTGCCTGGAGTGTAGGGGGCTTGGGAAGCACAGATACGCAGTATTTT.

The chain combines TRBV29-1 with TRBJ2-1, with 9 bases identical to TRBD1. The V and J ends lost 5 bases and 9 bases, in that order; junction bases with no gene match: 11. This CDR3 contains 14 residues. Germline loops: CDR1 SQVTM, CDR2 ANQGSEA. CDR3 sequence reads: CSVPPGQGIGEQFF. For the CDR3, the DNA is TGCAGCGTTCCACCGGGACAGGGAATAGGTGAGCAGTTCTTC.

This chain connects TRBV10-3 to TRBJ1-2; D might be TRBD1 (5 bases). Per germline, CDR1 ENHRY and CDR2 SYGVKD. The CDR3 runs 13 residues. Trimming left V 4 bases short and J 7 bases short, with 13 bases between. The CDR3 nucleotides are TGTGCCATCAGTGTAGATCAGGGATTTGGCTACACCTTC. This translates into CAISVDQGFGYTF.

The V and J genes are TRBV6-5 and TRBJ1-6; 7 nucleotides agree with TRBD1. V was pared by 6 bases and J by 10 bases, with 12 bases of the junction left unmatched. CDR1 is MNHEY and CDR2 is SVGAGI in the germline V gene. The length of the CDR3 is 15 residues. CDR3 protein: CASSQTGVGNSPLHF. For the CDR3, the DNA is TGTGCCAGCAGCCAAACAGGGGTCGGAAACTCACCCCTCCACTTT.

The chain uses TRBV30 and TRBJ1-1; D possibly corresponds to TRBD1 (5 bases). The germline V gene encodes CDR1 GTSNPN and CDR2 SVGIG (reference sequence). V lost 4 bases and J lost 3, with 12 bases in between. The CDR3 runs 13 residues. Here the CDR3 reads CAWKKQVDTEAFF. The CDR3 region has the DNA TGTGCCTGGAAAAAACAGGTTGACACTGAAGCTTTCTTT.

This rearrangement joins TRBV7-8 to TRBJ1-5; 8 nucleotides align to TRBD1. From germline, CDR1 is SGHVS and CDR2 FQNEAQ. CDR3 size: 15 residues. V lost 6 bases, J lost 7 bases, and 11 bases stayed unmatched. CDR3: CASRPDRARVQPQHF. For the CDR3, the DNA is TGTGCCAGCAGACCGGACAGGGCAAGGGTACAGCCCCAGCATTTT.

The DNA of the CDR3 is TGTGCCAGCAGTGACAGGACAGGGGCCGGGGAGCTGTTTTTT. Its translation is CASSDRTGAGELFF. The chain couples TRBV28 to TRBJ2-2, with TRBD1 identical over 9 bases. The CDR3 loop spans 14 amino acids. Germline V lookup: CDR1 MDHEN, CDR2 SYDVKM. With V trimmed by 5 bases and J by 6 bases, 4 bases remained unmatched.

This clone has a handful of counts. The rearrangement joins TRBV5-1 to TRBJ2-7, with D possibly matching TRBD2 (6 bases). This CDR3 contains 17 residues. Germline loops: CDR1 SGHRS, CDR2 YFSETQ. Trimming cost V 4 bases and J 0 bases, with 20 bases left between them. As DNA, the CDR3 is TGCGCCAGCAGCCGTAATTCGGGACTTACCGGCTCCTACGAGCAGTACTTC. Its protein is CASSRNSGLTGSYEQYF.

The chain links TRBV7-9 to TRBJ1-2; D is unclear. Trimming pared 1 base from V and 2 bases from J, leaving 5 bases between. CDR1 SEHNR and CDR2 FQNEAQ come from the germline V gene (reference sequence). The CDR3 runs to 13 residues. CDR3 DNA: TGTGCCAGCAGCTTAGACCAGAACTATGGCTACACCTTC. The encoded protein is CASSLDQNYGYTF.

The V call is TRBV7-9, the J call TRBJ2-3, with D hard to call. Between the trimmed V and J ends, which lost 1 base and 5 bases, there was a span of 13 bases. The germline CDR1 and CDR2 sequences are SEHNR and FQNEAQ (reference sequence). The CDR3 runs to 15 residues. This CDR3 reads CASSLGVEVGDTQYF. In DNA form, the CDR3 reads TGTGCCAGCAGCTTAGGTGTAGAGGTTGGAGATACGCAGTATTTT.

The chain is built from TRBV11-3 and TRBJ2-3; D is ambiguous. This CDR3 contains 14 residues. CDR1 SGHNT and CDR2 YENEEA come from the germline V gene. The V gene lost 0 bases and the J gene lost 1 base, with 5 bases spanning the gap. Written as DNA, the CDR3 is TGTGCCAGCAGCTTAGATCCGGGCACAGATACGCAGTATTTT. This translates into CASSLDPGTDTQYF.

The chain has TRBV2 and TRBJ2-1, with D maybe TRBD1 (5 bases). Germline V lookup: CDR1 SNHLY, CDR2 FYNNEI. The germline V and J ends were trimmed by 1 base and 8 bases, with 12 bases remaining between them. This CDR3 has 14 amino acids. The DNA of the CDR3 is TGTGCCAGCAGTGAAGGGGGCAATCGCGATGAGCAGTTCTTC. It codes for CASSEGGNRDEQFF.

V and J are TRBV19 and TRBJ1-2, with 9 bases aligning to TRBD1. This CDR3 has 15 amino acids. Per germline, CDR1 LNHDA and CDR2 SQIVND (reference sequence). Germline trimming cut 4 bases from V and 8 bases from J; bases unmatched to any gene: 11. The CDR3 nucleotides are TGTGCCAGTAGTACTGGGACAGGGCGGAAGGAAGGCTACACCTTC. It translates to CASSTGTGRKEGYTF.

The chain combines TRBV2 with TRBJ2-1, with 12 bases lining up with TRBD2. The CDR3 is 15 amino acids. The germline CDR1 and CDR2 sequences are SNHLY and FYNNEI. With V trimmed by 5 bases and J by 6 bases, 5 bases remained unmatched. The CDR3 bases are TGTGCCAGCAGTCGACTAGCGGGAGCGTTCAATGAGCAGTTCTTC. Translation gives CASSRLAGAFNEQFF. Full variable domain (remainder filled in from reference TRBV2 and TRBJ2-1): EPEVTQTPSHQVTQMGQEVILRCVPISNHLYFYWYRQILGQKVEFLVSFYNNEISEKSEIFDDQFSVERPDGSNFTLKIRSTKLEDSAMYFCASSRLAGAFNEQFFGPGTRLTVL.

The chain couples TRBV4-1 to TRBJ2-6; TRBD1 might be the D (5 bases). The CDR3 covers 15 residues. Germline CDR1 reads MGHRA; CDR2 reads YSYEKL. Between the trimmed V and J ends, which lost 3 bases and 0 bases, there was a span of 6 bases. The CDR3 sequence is CASSQGLSGANVLTF. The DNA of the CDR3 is TGCGCCAGCAGCCAGGGGCTCTCTGGGGCCAACGTCCTGACTTTC.

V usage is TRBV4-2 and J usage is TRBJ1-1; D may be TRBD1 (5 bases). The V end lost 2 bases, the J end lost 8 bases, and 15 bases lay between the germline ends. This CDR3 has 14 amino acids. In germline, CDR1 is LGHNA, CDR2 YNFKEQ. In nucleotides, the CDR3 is TGTGCCAGCAGCCAAAAGACAGTACAATCCGAAGCTTTCTTT. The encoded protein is CASSQKTVQSEAFF.

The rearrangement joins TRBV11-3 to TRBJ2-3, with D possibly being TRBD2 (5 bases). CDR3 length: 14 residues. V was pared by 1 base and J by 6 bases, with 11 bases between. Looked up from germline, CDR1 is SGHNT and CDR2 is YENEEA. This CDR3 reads CASSLGGNVDTQYF. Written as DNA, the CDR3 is TGTGCCAGCAGCTTAGGAGGGAACGTCGATACGCAGTATTTT.